These T cell receptor beta chains were read from a single sample in a study of blood T cells in healthy people across ages. MiXCR was run by TCRdb on the 5' RACE reads, yielding one entry per CDR3 protein. The data contain about 720,000 distinct CDR3 sequences, 20% to 25% of them seen just once; the ten biggest clones take up around a fifth. Source material: blood. The source is a man in his 70s in good health. The CDR3 runs from the conserved cysteine through the conserved F or W. The order of the fields is V gene, J gene, clone size, D gene, CDR3 protein, CDR3 DNA. A D gene is named only where the DNA matches it firmly. Not all rows give a size; the values are once, few, many and, for expanded clones, a class.

V: TRBV18
J: TRBJ2-1
size: few
D: NA
CDR3: CASSPMTDNEQFF
DNA: TGTGCCAGCTCACCAATGACAGACAATGAGCAGTTCTTC

V: TRBV6-5
J: TRBJ2-1
size: few
D: NA
CDR3: CASSYSFYARGEQFF
DNA: TGTGCCAGCAGTTACTCGTTCTATGCTAGGGGTGAGCAGTTCTTC

V: TRBV24-1
J: TRBJ2-5
size: NA
D: TRBD2
CDR3: CATGTSGGNLQETQYF
DNA: TGTGCCACCGGGACTAGCGGGGGAAACCTCCAAGAGACCCAGTACTTC

V: TRBV20-1
J: TRBJ2-1
size: few
D: TRBD2
CDR3: CSARKGYWTSGGYNEQFF
DNA: TGCAGTGCTAGAAAGGGCTATTGGACTAGCGGAGGTTACAATGAGCAGTTCTTC

V: TRBV7-9
J: TRBJ1-6
size: few
D: TRBD1
CDR3: CAANSDRGNSPLHF
DNA: TGTGCCGCCAACTCGGACAGGGGTAATTCACCCCTCCACTTT

V: TRBV19
J: TRBJ1-2
size: many
D: NA
CDR3: CASYRPRSGGYTF
DNA: TGTGCCAGTTATAGACCCCGGAGTGGTGGCTACACCTTC

V: TRBV18
J: TRBJ2-1
size: NA
D: TRBD2
CDR3: CASSPKNTGTSGGIEQFF
DNA: TGTGCCAGCTCACCTAAAAACACCGGGACTAGCGGGGGTATTGAGCAGTTCTTC

V: TRBV29-1
J: TRBJ2-1
size: NA
D: TRBD2
CDR3: CSVVASGGAINEQFF
DNA: TGCAGCGTTGTTGCTAGCGGGGGGGCTATCAATGAGCAGTTCTTC

V: TRBV4-3
J: TRBJ2-1
size: few
D: NA
CDR3: CASSQEDGYNEQFF
DNA: TGCGCCAGCAGCCAAGAGGACGGTTACAATGAGCAGTTCTTC

V: TRBV12-3/TRBV12-4
J: TRBJ2-5
size: few
D: TRBD2
CDR3: CASSFGLAGEETQYF
DNA: TGTGCCAGCAGTTTCGGACTAGCGGGGGAAGAGACCCAGTACTTC

V: TRBV20-1
J: TRBJ1-2
size: many
D: NA
CDR3: CSASRQDNGYTF
DNA: TGCAGTGCTAGTCGGCAGGACAATGGCTACACCTTC

V: TRBV29-1
J: TRBJ2-7
size: NA
D: NA
CDR3: CSVLRSTEQCF
DNA: TGCAGCGTGCTCAGGAGTACCGAGCAGTGCTTC

V: TRBV21-1
J: TRBJ2-3
size: once
D: NA
CDR3: CASKGPSSGTFQSSTDTQYF
DNA: TGTGCCAGCAAGGGACCCTCTAGCGGGACCTTCCAAAGTAGCACAGATACGCAGTATTTT

V: TRBV19
J: TRBJ1-6
size: few
D: NA
CDR3: CASKGEDASSYNSPLHF
DNA: TGTGCCAGTAAGGGGGAAGACGCGAGCTCCTATAATTCACCCCTCCACTTT

V: TRBV14
J: TRBJ1-4
size: few
D: NA
CDR3: CASSQATNEKLFF
DNA: TGTGCCAGCAGCCAAGCAACTAATGAAAAACTGTTTTTT

V: TRBV13
J: TRBJ1-2
size: NA
D: TRBD1
CDR3: CASGGTGLSGYTF
DNA: TGTGCCAGCGGTGGGACAGGGCTTTCTGGCTACACCTTC

V: TRBV7-9
J: TRBJ1-1
size: NA
D: NA
CDR3: CASSYAGSPEAFF
DNA: TGTGCCAGCAGCTACGCAGGGAGCCCTGAAGCTTTCTTT

V: TRBV18
J: TRBJ2-4
size: few
D: NA
CDR3: CASSGLDIQYF
DNA: TGTGCCAGCTCCGGGCTGGACATTCAGTACTTC

V: TRBV28
J: TRBJ1-2
size: NA
D: TRBD1
CDR3: CASTLLDRAGGYTF
DNA: TGTGCCAGCACCCTTCTCGACAGGGCGGGGGGCTACACCTTC

V: TRBV5-5
J: TRBJ1-2
size: NA
D: NA
CDR3: CASSPRDNSYGYTF
DNA: TGTGCCAGCAGCCCCCGGGACAACTCCTATGGCTACACCTTC